Presented here are 14 T cell receptor beta chains from one specimen sequenced in a study of cytomegalovirus exposure and HLA in healthy donors. Vbeta (60) and Jbeta (13) primers were used in the PCR. TCRdb's copy holds only in-frame clones and misses some; the assay was immunoSEQ multiplex PCR. This sample has fewer than 200,000 clones, with 70% to 90% found just once. Sequenced sample: PBMCs. The receptors derive from a woman younger than 30 in good health and CMV-seronegative.

The CDR3: CSGGHNEQFF. In nucleotides, the CDR3 is TGCAGCGGAGGGCATAATGAGCAGTTCTTC. V and J are TRBV29-1 and TRBJ2-1, with a tentative D call TRBD2 (5 bases). CDR1 and CDR2 (germline): SQVTM, ANQGSEA. The CDR3 covers 10 residues. V lost 7 bases to trimming and J lost 7 bases, with 8 bases between them.

The chain is built from TRBV2 and TRBJ2-3; D not certain. V was cut by 3 bases and J by 5 bases, with 12 bases left in between. Germline V CDR1 and CDR2: SNHLY, FYNNEI. This CDR3 region has 14 residues. CDR3 DNA sequence: TGTGCCAGCAGTGATCACCTCTATGAAGATACGCAGTATTTT. It specifies CASSDHLYEDTQYF.

The chain is built from TRBV4-1 and TRBJ2-7; D might be TRBD1 (5 bases). CDR1 and CDR2 (germline): MGHRA, YSYEKL. The CDR3 length is 16 residues. Trimming took off 1 base at V and 3 bases at J, with 16 bases between the two ends. The CDR3 sequence is CASSQGTGPTFYEQYF. The DNA of the CDR3 is TGCGCCAGCAGCCAAGGCACAGGACCCACTTTCTACGAGCAGTACTTC.

The V gene is TRBV30, the J gene TRBJ2-7, with D unclear. Germline CDR1 GTSNPN, CDR2 SVGIG (reference sequence). The CDR3 has 16 amino acids. Between the trimmed V and J ends, which lost 1 base and 2 bases, there was a span of 18 bases. This CDR3 is CAWSAYDESNAYEQYF. For the CDR3, the DNA is TGTGCCTGGAGTGCCTACGATGAGTCCAATGCCTACGAGCAGTACTTC. The variable domain in full, with the rest retrieved from reference TRBV30 and TRBJ2-7, is SQTIHQWPATLVQPVGSPLSLECTVEGTSNPNLYWYRQAAGRGLQLLFYSVGIGQISSEVPQNLSASRPQDRQFILSSKKLLLSDSGFYLCAWSAYDESNAYEQYFGPGTRLTVT.

This clone was recorded a few times. The chain couples TRBV6-1 to TRBJ1-5; D is possibly TRBD1 (6 bases). Germline V gives CDR1 MNHNS, CDR2 SASEGT. The CDR3 runs to 15 residues. V was pared by 6 bases and J by 3 bases, with 15 bases between. As DNA, the CDR3 is TGTGCCAGCAGCTTCTGGGGGGGCTCCAATCAGCCCCAGCATTTT. This sequence encodes CASSFWGGSNQPQHF.

This chain connects TRBV5-5 to TRBJ1-5; 7 bases fit TRBD1. V shed 2 bases and J 3 bases; nucleotides not matched to a gene: 8. CDR1 and CDR2 from the germline V gene are SGHKS and YYEKEE (reference sequence). The CDR3 runs to 16 residues. The CDR3 nucleotides read TGTGCCAGCAGCTTAACAGGGGAAGTAAACAATCAGCCCCAGCATTTT. Protein sequence: CASSLTGEVNNQPQHF.

The chain employs TRBV19 and TRBJ1-5; 7 bases align to TRBD1. This CDR3 is built from 14 residues. V shed 4 bases and J 6 bases; nucleotides not matched to a gene: 6. The germline gives CDR1 LNHDA, CDR2 SQIVND (reference sequence). CDR3 in amino acids: CASSTQGRSQPQHF. Here the CDR3 DNA reads TGTGCCAGTAGTACACAGGGGAGGTCTCAGCCCCAGCATTTT.

The count of this clone is one. V and J are TRBV28 and TRBJ1-2, with TRBD1 matching 10 bases. V lost 11 bases, J lost 4 bases, and 4 bases stayed unmatched. Germline CDR1 and CDR2: MDHEN and SYDVKM. The CDR3 is 12 residues long. The CDR3 here is CAADRGRYGYTF. The DNA for the CDR3 is TGTGCCGCAGACAGGGGGCGCTATGGCTACACCTTC.

The rearrangement links TRBV27 to TRBJ2-1, with D perhaps TRBD2 (7 bases). Germline lookup yields CDR1 MNHEY and CDR2 SMNVEV (reference sequence). Trimming left V 7 bases short and J 0 bases short, with 16 bases between. This CDR3 region has 16 residues. The CDR3 reads CASIDGGGGSYNEQFF. In DNA form, the CDR3 reads TGTGCCAGCATTGATGGGGGAGGGGGCTCCTACAATGAGCAGTTCTTC.

The chain recombines TRBV7-3 with TRBJ2-1; D is unclear. Germline V gives CDR1 SGHTA, CDR2 FQGTGA. The CDR3 runs to 17 residues. Trimming removed 1 base from V and 7 bases from J, with 20 bases in between. CDR3 protein: CASSLKLSHFEVNEQFF. The DNA of the CDR3 is TGTGCCAGCAGCTTAAAACTTTCTCACTTTGAAGTGAATGAGCAGTTCTTC.

J is TRBJ2-2 and V is TRBV7-2; weak D call: TRBD2 (5 bases). The V end lost 2 bases, the J end lost 8 bases, and 12 bases lay between the germline ends. The CDR3 extends over 14 amino acids. Per germline, CDR1 SGHTA and CDR2 FQGNSA. CDR3 sequence: CASSLLIRGGELFF. The DNA for the CDR3 is TGTGCCAGCAGCTTACTTATTCGGGGAGGGGAGCTGTTTTTT.

This clone has only a few counts. The gene calls are TRBV6-1 and TRBJ1-5, with 9 bases lining up with TRBD1. Losses at the gene ends were 1 base for V and 6 bases for J; bases not matched to a gene: 4. Per the germline V gene, CDR1 is MNHNS and CDR2 is SASEGT. The CDR3 has 15 amino acids. The CDR3 region is CASSEGDRVTQPQHF. The CDR3 DNA reads as TGTGCCAGCAGTGAAGGGGACAGGGTTACTCAGCCCCAGCATTTT.

The V and J genes are TRBV18 and TRBJ2-7; 11 nucleotides agree with TRBD1. Germline values: CDR1 KGHSH, CDR2 LQKENI. This CDR3 region has 14 residues. The V segment lost 6 bases and the J segment 5 bases; nucleotides outside the gene matches: 6. CDR3 protein: CASSDRGRGDEQYF. CDR3 nucleotide sequence: TGTGCCAGCTCGGACAGGGGGCGCGGGGACGAGCAGTACTTC.

The chain joins TRBV4-2 to TRBJ2-3; 10 bases match TRBD2. Trimming at V came to 2 bases and at J to 0 bases, leaving 8 bases not matched to a gene. The length of the CDR3 is 18 residues. CDR1 is LGHNA and CDR2 is YNFKEQ in the germline V gene. The CDR3 DNA is TGTGCCAGCAGCCAATGGACTAGCGGAGTAACTAGCACAGATACGCAGTATTTT. Its translation: CASSQWTSGVTSTDTQYF.